The 24 T cell receptor beta chains below were found in one sample sequenced in a study of response to subunit inactivated influenza vaccine. TCRdb called the RT-PCR reads again in MiXCR, with one record for every CDR3 protein. The table lists fewer than 600,000 distinct CDR3 sequences, approximately 7.2% of them singletons, with about an eighth in the top ten. Sequences were derived from PBMCs from blood, sampled roughly 24 months after vaccination. These receptors were obtained from a man between 50 and 75 years old who received an inactivated influenza vaccine.

This clonotype was observed a handful of times. The chain employs TRBV7-3 and TRBJ2-5; D assignment may be TRBD1 or TRBD2 (5 bases each). This CDR3 has 14 amino acids. Germline assignment: CDR1 SGHTA and CDR2 FQGTGA. Trimming left V 5 bases short and J 4 bases short, with 14 bases between. The CDR3 nucleotides read TGTGCCAGCAGCACGGGACCGGGGTTAGAGACCCAGTACTTC. Translating it yields CASSTGPGLETQYF. Filled out from reference TRBV7-3 and TRBJ2-5, the complete variable domain reads GAGVSQTPSNKVTEKGKYVELRCDPISGHTALYWYRQSLGQGPEFLIYFQGTGAADDSGLPNDRFFAVRPEGSVSTLKIQRTERGDSAVYLCASSTGPGLETQYFGPGTRLLVL.

The CDR3 DNA reads TGTGCCACCAGCAGAGACATGTACGAGCAGTACTTC. It codes for CATSRDMYEQYF. This chain connects TRBV15 to TRBJ2-7; D is unresolved. Germline V gene data show CDR1 as LNHNV and CDR2 as YYDKDF (reference sequence). V was shortened by 0 bases and J by 4 bases, with 4 bases between the two germline ends. The CDR3 sequence is 12 residues long.

The V and J genes are TRBV11-1 and TRBJ2-1; D is possibly TRBD2 (5 bases). The CDR3 is 14 residues long. Trimming cost V 6 bases and J 2 bases, with 11 bases left between them. Germline CDR1 reads SGHAT; CDR2 reads FQDESV (reference sequence). CDR3 sequence reads: CASRFAGTYNEQFF. In nucleotides, the CDR3 is TGTGCCAGCAGATTCGCGGGTACCTACAATGAGCAGTTCTTC.

The V call is TRBV10-3, the J call TRBJ2-7, with D hard to call. The CDR3 length is 12 residues. V lost 1 base to trimming and J lost 8 bases, with 9 bases between them. CDR1 and CDR2 from the germline V gene are ENHRY and SYGVKD. In DNA, the CDR3 is TGTGCCATCAGTGAGTACGCAGAAAAGCAGTACTTC. Protein: CAISEYAEKQYF.

This clonotype was seen at least ten times. The gene calls are TRBV7-2 and TRBJ2-6, with 8 bases lining up with TRBD1. The CDR3 spans 17 residues. V was clipped by 5 bases and J by 2 bases; unmatched bases: 8. Looked up from germline, CDR1 is SGHTA and CDR2 is FQGNSA. The CDR3 DNA reads as TGTGCCAGCAGCCCGAGACAGGGGAGACCTGGGGCCAACGTCCTGACTTTC. This encodes CASSPRQGRPGANVLTF.

In its sample, this clonotype was seen a few times. This sequence joins TRBV12-3 or TRBV12-4 and TRBJ1-5, with 9 bases lining up with TRBD1. Unmatched junction bases numbered 9, after V lost 5 bases and J lost 1 base. The CDR3 contains 17 residues. CDR3 sequence: CASSTGTGYRSNQPQHF. Written as DNA, the CDR3 is TGTGCCAGCAGTACCGGGACAGGGTATAGGAGCAATCAGCCCCAGCATTTT.

This clonotype was recorded many times. The chain links TRBV2 to TRBJ2-1, with 10 bases matching TRBD2. Germline-derived CDR1 and CDR2 are SNHLY and FYNNEI. After removal of 6 bases from V and 6 bases from J, the junction contained 8 bases not matched to a gene. CDR3 length: 15 amino acids. The CDR3 reads CASRRAGGITNEQFF. CDR3 DNA sequence: TGTGCCAGCAGAAGAGCGGGGGGGATTACCAATGAGCAGTTCTTC.

This clonotype showed up many times. The chain employs TRBV20-1 and TRBJ2-1, with 8 bases aligning to TRBD2. This CDR3 region has 15 residues. V dropped 6 bases and J dropped 0; count of bases not matched to a gene: 7. Per germline, CDR1 DFQATT and CDR2 SNEGSKA (reference sequence). CDR3 region: CSAAERGPSYNEQFF. CDR3 DNA sequence: TGCAGTGCAGCCGAGCGGGGGCCCTCCTACAATGAGCAGTTCTTC.

This clonotype has more than one count but fewer than ten. This chain links TRBV15 with TRBJ2-3; perhaps TRBD2 as D (6 bases). V gave up 0 bases and J gave up 5 bases, with 15 bases separating them. CDR1 LNHNV and CDR2 YYDKDF come from the germline V gene (reference sequence). The CDR3 runs to 16 residues. The CDR3 region has the DNA TGTGCCACCAGCAGAGATAGGGGCGGGAAGGTAGATACGCAGTATTTT. It translates to CATSRDRGGKVDTQYF.

This clonotype appeared many times. The gene calls are TRBV7-9 and TRBJ2-1; tentatively, D is TRBD1 or TRBD2 (6 bases each). The germline V gene has CDR1 SEHNR and CDR2 FQNEAQ (reference sequence). This CDR3 region has 15 residues. Deletions cut 1 base from V and 3 bases from J, with 10 bases between. CDR3 region: CASSLDGGDYNEQFF. For the CDR3, the DNA is TGTGCCAGCAGCTTAGACGGGGGCGACTACAATGAGCAGTTCTTC. The complete variable domain, with remaining parts taken from reference TRBV7-9 and TRBJ2-1, reads DTGVSQNPRHKITKRGQNVTFRCDPISEHNRLYWYRQTLGQGPEFLTYFQNEAQLEKSRLLSDRFSAERPKGSFSTLEIQRTEQGDSAMYLCASSLDGGDYNEQFFGPGTRLTVL.

The chain combines TRBV20-1 with TRBJ2-1; D gene ambiguous. Trimming took off 1 base at V and 6 bases at J, with 7 bases between the two ends. From germline, CDR1 is DFQATT and CDR2 SNEGSKA (reference sequence). The CDR3 covers 12 residues. The CDR3, as DNA: TGCAGTGCTAGAGTACAGTCCAATGAGCAGTTCTTC. It is translated as CSARVQSNEQFF.

This clonotype was seen at least ten times. The gene calls are TRBV4-3 and TRBJ2-3; 12 nucleotides match TRBD2. There are 16 residues in the CDR3. J gave up 4 bases and V 2 bases, and 4 bases lay outside the gene matches. Germline lookup yields CDR1 LGHNA and CDR2 YSLEER. The CDR3 loop reads CASSQMASGGADTQYF. The CDR3 DNA reads as TGCGCCAGCAGCCAAATGGCTAGCGGGGGGGCAGATACGCAGTATTTT.

This clonotype has a count of ten or more. The chain is built from TRBV19 and TRBJ2-7; tentatively, D is TRBD1 (6 bases). Germline assignment: CDR1 LNHDA and CDR2 SQIVND (reference sequence). This CDR3 is 14 amino acids long. Trimming pared 0 bases from V and 7 bases from J, leaving 13 bases between. For the CDR3, the DNA is TGTGCCAGTAGTATAGAAGGCAGGGGAGAGGAGCAGTACTTC. Residues: CASSIEGRGEEQYF. Supplemented by reference TRBV19 and TRBJ2-7, the full variable domain reads DGGITQSPKYLFRKEGQNVTLSCEQNLNHDAMYWYRQDPGQGLRLIYYSQIVNDFQKGDIAEGYSVSREKKESFPLTVTSAQKNPTAFYLCASSIEGRGEEQYFGPGTRLTVT.

This clonotype has only a few counts. The V call is TRBV29-1, the J call TRBJ2-7, with D uncertain. The germline V gene encodes CDR1 SQVTM and CDR2 ANQGSEA. The V and J ends lost 6 bases and 0 bases respectively, with 12 bases between them. This CDR3 is built from 13 residues. CDR3 sequence: CSVLNGPSYEQYF. The DNA for the CDR3 is TGCAGCGTCCTGAACGGGCCCTCCTACGAGCAGTACTTC.

V is TRBV27 and J is TRBJ2-5; D uncertain. Per the germline V gene, CDR1 is MNHEY and CDR2 is SMNVEV (reference sequence). The CDR3 has 14 residues. V was shortened by 5 bases and J by 2 bases, with 12 bases between the two germline ends. Here the CDR3 DNA reads TGTGCCAGCAGTCCCCTAAGTAGGCAAGAGACCCAGTACTTC. Translation: CASSPLSRQETQYF.

The V call is TRBV4-1, the J call TRBJ2-7; 8 bases map to TRBD1. This CDR3 spans 17 amino acids. Germline V gene data show CDR1 as MGHRA and CDR2 as YSYEKL. Losses at the gene ends were 4 bases for V and 3 bases for J; bases not matched to a gene: 14. CDR3 amino acids: CASSPYAEDRGIYEQYF. For the CDR3, the DNA is TGCGCCAGCAGCCCTTATGCCGAAGACAGGGGTATCTACGAGCAGTACTTC.

This clonotype has a count of ten or more. V is TRBV11-2 and J is TRBJ1-1; D is possibly TRBD1 (5 bases). This CDR3 has 18 amino acids. CDR1 SGHAT and CDR2 FQNNGV come from the germline V gene. The ends were cut back, 6 bases at V and 0 bases at J, with 23 bases in the middle. The CDR3 DNA reads as TGTGCCAGCAGATATAGGGGTGGGGCAGCTCCTATGAACACTGAAGCTTTCTTT. Protein sequence: CASRYRGGAAPMNTEAFF.

This clonotype was found many times. The rearrangement uses TRBV20-1 and TRBJ2-3; 13 bases align to TRBD2. CDR3 length: 15 residues. V lost 6 bases, J lost 5 bases, and 8 bases stayed unmatched. From germline, CDR1 is DFQATT and CDR2 SNEGSKA (reference sequence). This CDR3 is CSAATGTSGKDTQYF. The CDR3, as DNA: TGCAGTGCCGCGACTGGGACTAGCGGGAAAGATACGCAGTATTTT.

This clonotype was detected only a few times. This sequence joins TRBV12-3 or TRBV12-4 and TRBJ2-5; D is perhaps TRBD1 (7 bases). The CDR3 consists of 15 residues. Trimming removed 3 bases at V and 4 bases at J, with 15 bases between. CDR3 region: CASSFQAGGGETQYF. As DNA, the CDR3 is TGTGCCAGCAGTTTTCAGGCAGGGGGAGGAGAGACCCAGTACTTC.

This chain links TRBV12-3 or TRBV12-4 with TRBJ2-5; TRBD2 is a possible D gene (6 bases). V lost 4 bases, J lost 9 bases, and 18 bases lay in between. The CDR3 runs 14 residues. CDR3 in amino acids: CASSSGTGALAQYF. The CDR3 bases are TGTGCCAGCAGTTCCGGGACTGGCGCCCTGGCCCAGTACTTC.

This clonotype was counted only a few times. The chain carries TRBV5-1 and TRBJ2-2, with 9 bases that match TRBD2. V was pared by 3 bases and J by 0 bases, with 9 bases of the junction left unmatched. The CDR3 extends over 18 amino acids. In germline, CDR1 is SGHRS, CDR2 YFSETQ. CDR3 protein: CASSSQQASGANTGELFF. CDR3 in DNA: TGCGCCAGCAGCTCCCAGCAAGCTAGCGGGGCGAACACCGGGGAGCTGTTTTTT.

This clonotype was seen more than once but under ten times. This chain uses TRBV28 with TRBJ2-3; D is possibly TRBD2 (6 bases). V was cut by 2 bases and J by 4 bases, with 10 bases left in between. CDR3 length equals 14 residues. CDR1 is MDHEN and CDR2 is SYDVKM in the germline V gene. The CDR3: CASSLRSGPDTQYF. CDR3 DNA: TGTGCCAGCAGTTTAAGGAGCGGGCCAGATACGCAGTATTTT. Full variable domain (remainder filled in from reference TRBV28 and TRBJ2-3): DVKVTQSSRYLVKRTGEKVFLECVQDMDHENMFWYRQDPGLGLRLIYFSYDVKMKEKGDIPEGYSVSREKKERFSLILESASTNQTSMYLCASSLRSGPDTQYFGPGTRLTVL.

This clonotype was seen a few times. The gene calls are TRBV20-1 and TRBJ2-2; no definite D call. The V and J ends lost 2 bases and 4 bases respectively, with 5 bases between them. The CDR3 spans 12 residues. Germline CDR1 is DFQATT and CDR2 is SNEGSKA (reference sequence). CDR3 nucleotides: TGCAGTGCTAGAATTGTCACCGGGGAGCTGTTTTTT. Amino acids: CSARIVTGELFF.

This clonotype has a handful of counts. V and J are TRBV18 and TRBJ2-2; 7 positions match TRBD2. The junction had 10 bases not matched to a gene; V was cut back by 10 bases and J by 2 bases. Germline CDR1 is KGHSH and CDR2 is LQKENI. The CDR3 has 15 residues. The CDR3 DNA is TGTGCCACCCCTCGGCGGGGGACTAACACCGGGGAGCTGTTTTTT. Its translation is CATPRRGTNTGELFF.